This T cell receptor beta chain was captured by sequencing in a study of T cell clonotyping in hematopoietic cell transplantation. Findings and limits, study-wide: CD4 and CD8 repertoire contributions could not be separated without sorting. Few recipient clonotypes overlapped donors; over 97% were de novo at given depth.

This CDR3 spans 14 amino acids. The J segment lost 3 bases and the V segment lost 4 bases, leaving 4 bases of the junction unmatched. Germline V lookup: CDR1 SNHLY, CDR2 FYNNEI. In this sample, this clone turned up a few times. What it binds is not known. Sequencing was performed with immunoSEQ multiplex PCR; in TCRdb, only in-frame clones are kept and a portion is missing. The sample has 9,000 or so clones, around 85% seen once. Samples: about 28 days before transplant, then days 30, 100 and 180 after. The gene calls are TRBV2 and TRBJ2-5; 8 nucleotides match TRBD2. The input for sequencing was PBMCs, taken 180 days after allogeneic stem cell transplant. This sequence originates from a female patient aged 25-39 years who had an allogeneic stem cell transplant, so the T cells may come from the graft donor. Some clones in this sample may be carry-over from other donors' samples. CDR3 nucleotides: TGTGCCAGCAGTGGAATAGCGGGGAAAGAGACCCAGTACTTC. Translated, it gives CASSGIAGKETQYF.